This TCR beta chain was found in a study of cytomegalovirus exposure and HLA in healthy donors. Germline values: CDR1 SGHTA, CDR2 FQGNSA. CDR3 length equals 13 residues. V lost 5 bases to trimming and J lost 1 base, with 8 bases between them. Both 60 Vbeta primers and 13 Jbeta primers went into the PCR. The assay was immunoSEQ multiplex PCR, and TCRdb's table has in-frame clones only and misses some. The table lists about 200,000 clones, approximately 80% of them singletons. To note about this clone: The antigen remains undetermined.

Study outcomes and limitations: TCR sequences were mostly rare, though some public TCRs occurred in many donors. Presence/absence analyses supposed approximately even sequencing depth among donors. TCR beta V- and J-gene trimming, according to a later analysis, was linked to a missense DCLRE1C variant. It emerged from a later analysis that several of the most significant clusters appeared to be linked to common viral pathogens.

The chain links TRBV7-2 to TRBJ1-2; perhaps TRBD1 as D (5 bases). The source of this sequence is a young man in good health and CMV-seronegative. The sequenced material came from PBMCs. The CDR3 DNA follows: TGTGCCAGCAGCCCGACAGTTAACTATGGCTACACCTTC. Encoded protein: CASSPTVNYGYTF.